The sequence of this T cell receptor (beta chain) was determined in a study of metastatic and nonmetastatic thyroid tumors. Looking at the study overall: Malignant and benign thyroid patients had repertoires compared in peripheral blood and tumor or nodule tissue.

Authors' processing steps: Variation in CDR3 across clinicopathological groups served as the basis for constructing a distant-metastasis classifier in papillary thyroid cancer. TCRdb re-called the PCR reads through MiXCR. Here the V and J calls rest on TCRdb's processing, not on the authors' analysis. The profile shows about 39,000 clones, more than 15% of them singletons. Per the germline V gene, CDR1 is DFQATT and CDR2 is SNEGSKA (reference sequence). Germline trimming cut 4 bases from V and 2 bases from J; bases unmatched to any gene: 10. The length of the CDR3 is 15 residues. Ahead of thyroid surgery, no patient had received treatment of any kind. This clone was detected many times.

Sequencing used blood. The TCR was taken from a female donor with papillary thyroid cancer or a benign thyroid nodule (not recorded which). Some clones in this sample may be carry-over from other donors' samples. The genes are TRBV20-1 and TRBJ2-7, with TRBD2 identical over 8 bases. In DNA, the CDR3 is TGCAGTGCTAAGAACCCTAGCGGGCCCCCCTACGAGCAGTACTTC. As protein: CSAKNPSGPPYEQYF.